This T cell receptor (beta chain) was observed in a study of neurological immune-mediated disorders (dated by TCRdb to between 2018 and 2020). About the investigation overall: Using UMI-based sequencing, the study compared peripheral blood TCR-beta repertoires from patients with HTLV-I-associated myelopathy (HAM/TSP), patients with multiple sclerosis, and healthy controls. Longitudinal samples, technical triplicates and paired sorted CD4+ and CD8+ T-cell subsets, alongside PBMC samples, were included among the roughly 97 TCR-beta libraries. The cohort included approximately 68 subjects: about 15 with HAM/TSP, about 34 with multiple sclerosis, and around 20 healthy controls.

On the study overall, not on this receptor specifically: TCR clonal expansion was highest in HAM/TSP patients and lowest in MS patients, with MS patients falling below even healthy controls. Across subjects, expanded clones never shared an identical CDR3 amino acid sequence, which suggests that the TCR-beta repertoires in every group were private.

This clonotype was seen repeatedly, ten times or more. There is no known antigen for this receptor. No base qualities exist here, and no much larger clone lies one base off it. cDNA synthesis used template-switch 5'RACE with a primer carrying a 10-nucleotide random unique molecular identifier tagging each TCR transcript. Over 180 million TCR-beta sequences, covering 15-18 subjects, were produced in each sequencing run. The RNeasy kit was used to extract total RNA. Using the KAPA Real-time Library Amplification kit, TCR-beta VDJ regions were amplified with primers for the TCR constant region and the 5'RACE anchor. A first PCR added sample indexes and Illumina adaptors, after which a second PCR increased the library yield. After Ampure bead purification, the TCR product of roughly 650 bp was size-selected on a 2% E-gel SizeSelection system. Before pooling, libraries had their quality checked on a Bioanalyzer, their concentration measured with Qubit, and their quantity determined with the Kapa Library Quantification kit. Libraries were sequenced paired-end 2 x 150 bp on an Illumina HiSeq 2500. To increase sequence diversity, roughly 25-31% phiX was spiked into each library pool. For the original study's pipeline: Quality-filtered reads were processed with the UMI-based MiGEC pipeline, which removed over 75% of raw TCR sequences during error correction. VDJ genes were aligned to IMGT germline references, and each clonotype was defined by a unique CDR3 amino acid sequence together with V-J genes. Clonal expansion, Shannon diversity and CDR3 relatedness (CalcPairwiseDistances, ClusterSamples) were evaluated with VDJtools, and phylogenetic trees were built with CLCbio workbench. A clone was classed as expanded if it had 8 or more unique UMIs, a cutoff based on coefficient-of-variation modelling across technical triplicates. TCRdb reprocessed the public reads (quality trimming at Q25 with fastp, clone calling with MiXCR) and kept in-frame beta chains. Records with the same CDR3 protein are collapsed into one entry carrying the most frequent genes and DNA. In this record, the V and J calls reflect TCRdb's handling and not the investigators' own analysis. The sample yields approximately 40,000 distinct CDR3 sequences; 10% to 15% were counted once. The ten largest make up around 1.3% of the sample.

The healthy controls were volunteers from a blood bank in Maryland, USA. For unsorted PBMC libraries, 2 million PBMCs were used after storage in RNAlater at -80 degrees C until RNA extraction. Peripheral blood underwent Ficoll-Hypaque density gradient centrifugation to isolate PBMCs, which were then cryopreserved in liquid nitrogen. Sequenced: PBMCs. This TCR was recovered from a female donor in good health.

The CDR3 here reads CSAARDRGSEQYF. In nucleotide form, the sequence is TGCAGTGCTGCCCGGGACAGGGGAAGCGAGCAGTACTTC. The chain is assembled from TRBV20-1 and TRBJ2-7; TRBD1 agrees with 10 junctional bases. From the cysteine up to the phenylalanine, the CDR3 has a length of 13 residues. Only CDR3 DNA remains: 39 bases, in frame from the first base. V is cut back by 5 bases and J by 6 bases, with 7 bases in the junction unmatched. CDR1 DFQATT and CDR2 SNEGSKA are derived from the germline V gene (reference sequence).